This T cell receptor (beta chain) was recorded in a study of beta chain features in type 1 diabetes (dated by TCRdb to the late 2010s). Regarding the study in general: Mean age, gender distribution, total cell number and subset yield were not different between patients and healthy donors. Naive and central memory subsets were obtained from all 30 or so donors, but regulatory and stem cell-like memory subsets were isolated from only 8 patients and about eight healthy donors. The study compared TCRB repertoires of sorted circulating CD4+ T cell subsets between recently diagnosed type 1 diabetes patients and matched healthy donors. A total of around 110,000,000 sorted cells were examined across all samples, and RNA yield correlated strongly with the number of cells per subset.

Of note for this clone: The target of this receptor is not known. No per-base quality is available; no much larger clone lies one base away.

Beyond this particular receptor, the publication reports: Naive, central memory and regulatory TCRB repertoires appeared more similar among patients than among healthy donors. In all four CD4+ subsets, TCRB CDR3 length was moderately but significantly shorter in type 1 diabetes patients. At VDJ recombination sites, type 1 diabetes patients had fewer insertions and more deleted nucleotides, which implies abnormalities in thymic rearrangement. Because the HLA sub-analyses included only small numbers of individuals, any influence of HLA type on TCRB rearrangement was left unresolved. Because cDNA was sequenced instead of genomic DNA, highly expressing activated cells could be over-represented, though the groups showed no difference in activation or CD3 levels. PCR may preferentially amplify shorter templates, but because patient and control samples were amplified and corrected together, any resulting skew would affect both groups equally.

The germline V gene (reference sequence) yields SEHNR for CDR1 and FQNEAQ for CDR2. Trimmed from V: 5 bases; trimmed from J: 0 bases; junction bases lacking a gene match: 13. Spanning cysteine to phenylalanine, the CDR3 consists of 18 amino acids. Only the CDR3 portion is preserved as DNA: 54 bases, with reading frame beginning at the first base. A single peripheral blood draw of roughly 0.11 L on average was collected from each donor into heparinised tubes. A BD FACSAria II and a panel including CD45RO, CCR7, CD25, CD127, CD95 and CD27 were used to sort naive, central memory, regulatory and stem cell-like memory CD4+ T cells. All sorted populations exceeded 95% purity. Right away, PBMCs were isolated by Lymphoprep density gradient centrifugation and were stained directly, with no culture step. So that batch effects would be minimized, each experiment stained and sorted samples in pairs, pairing one healthy donor with one patient.

The High Capacity cDNA Reverse Transcription Kit was used to reverse transcribe all of the isolated RNA, meaning that expressed TCRB transcripts were what got sequenced. Naive, central memory and regulatory T cell samples underwent deep immunoSEQ sequencing, averaging around 3.7 million total reads per sample. After sorted cells were lysed in RLT buffer, RNA was extracted with DNase-treated RNeasy Micro or Mini kits, with the choice depending on cell number. Each cell subset was processed on its own to prevent cross-contamination, while patient and healthy donor samples were processed together. TCRB sequences were amplified from cDNA with the immunoSEQ multiplex PCR, producing 87-bp fragments spanning the CDR3 region. Amplicons were sequenced on the Illumina HiSeq platform. In the source study's methods: Synthetic template baselines were used to correct PCR bias computationally, reads within Hamming distance 2 were collapsed, and singletons that could not be merged were discarded. Reads were aligned to IMGT to assign V, D and J genes, CDR3 length, and insertions or deletions at six rearrangement sites. Within each subset, clonotype counts were normalized to the number of sorted cells before true diversity and Gini coefficients were calculated with the tcR R package. The overlap coefficient, calculated on TCRB nucleotide sequences, was used to measure repertoire sharing. Out-of-frame TCRB sequences from naive cells were analyzed to stand in for the pre-selection repertoire. TCRdb limited this immuneACCESS table to in-frame rearrangements with V and J called. A share of clones is missing; checked studies link under half to unresolved V genes, and the rest is unexplained. From that table come the V and J calls and clone size; the DNA was used to work out D and trimming. Counted in this sample were 860,000 or so clones; about a sixth of them appeared once. The leading ten clones occupy about 0.02% of the sample.

The rearranged chain carries TRBV7-9 and TRBJ2-1; 7 bases in the junction line up with TRBD1. The sequenced material came from naive CD4+ T cells from blood. The cell subset or site label on this specimen signifies: true naive CD4+ T cells. This clonotype originated in a young woman in good health. The nucleotides read TGTGCCAGCAGCCAACTACACAGGGGACCTAGCTCCTACAATGAGCAGTTCTTC. Its protein product is CASSQLHRGPSSYNEQFF.